What follows are 2 T cell receptor beta chains derived from one specimen sequenced in a study of vaccination effects on CD4 cells after COVID-19. Method: immunoSEQ multiplex PCR; TCRdb's copy keeps in-frame clones and lacks some. The sample yields over 10,000 clones, approximately 73% seen once. For these TCRs, the target antigens are not known. Sequencing was preceded by expansion of antigen-specific CD4+ T cells with viral peptide pools in the ViraFEST assay. Culture proceeded for 10 days, and CD4+ T cells were then isolated. This person's SARS-CoV-2 infection, confirmed by PCR, occurred between March and December 2020. BNT162b2 vaccine or mRNA-1273 vaccine was given to participants in two doses. The sequenced sample was CD4+ T cells from PBMCs cultured with HCoV-NL63 spike peptides, obtained after COVID-19 vaccination. These receptors all come from a human donor who had a prior SARS-CoV-2 infection.

This sequence joins TRBV18 and TRBJ1-1, with 9 bases identical to TRBD1. CDR3 length: 14 residues. Germline V gives CDR1 KGHSH, CDR2 LQKENI. V dropped 5 bases and J dropped 5; count of bases not matched to a gene: 6. The CDR3 reads CASSKYRGQTEAFF. For the CDR3, the DNA is TGTGCCAGCTCAAAATACAGGGGGCAGACTGAAGCTTTCTTT.

The gene calls are TRBV2 and TRBJ2-1; 8 bases fit TRBD2. From germline, CDR1 is SNHLY and CDR2 FYNNEI. The junction had 14 bases not matched to a gene; V was cut back by 5 bases and J by 5 bases. The CDR3 loop spans 17 amino acids. The CDR3 protein is CASSKDERGTRHNEQFF. For the CDR3, the DNA is TGTGCCAGCAGTAAAGACGAAAGAGGGACTAGACACAATGAGCAGTTCTTC.